This section outlines one T cell receptor beta chain sequence together with its context. Its antigen remains undetermined. Nothing much larger sits one base from this clone, and base qualities are not available. Genomic DNA was isolated using the Qiagen DNeasy kit from unsorted PBMCs as well as from negatively selected CD4+ and CD8+ fractions. TCR beta CDR3 regions were subjected to amplification by immunoSEQ multiplex PCR with primers that anneal to V and J segments. A synthetic immune receptor repertoire was used to minimize amplification bias, and remaining bias was computationally removed after sequencing. From the authors' description of their analysis: Repertoire diversity was quantified as the Shannon entropy index using custom Python scripts. The unsorted, CD4+ and CD8+ repertoires were each analyzed separately, with the exception of combined analyses, where CD4+ and CD8+ sequences were merged in silico. Clonal expansion was defined as at least a 2-fold frequency increase after treatment relative to C1D1, with a pseudocount of 0.5 for undetected baseline clones. Singleton clones were defined as clones with 0 or 1 copy at C1D1, and non-singleton clones were defined as clones with 2 or more copies. Clones expanded in unsorted samples were labelled as CD4+, CD8+ or unknown by matching protein sequences in sorted samples from the same patient. Diversity changes from C1D1 to C4D1 were tested in paired samples using Wilcoxon tests. TCRdb re-hosts the immuneACCESS table, in-frame sequences only. Its copies lack some clones; in the studies checked, an unresolved V gene accounts for under half of them, and the cause for the rest is not known. V and J calls and clone size come straight from that table; D and trimming were deduced from the DNA. The sample table holds 31,000 or so clones, of which about 70% were seen once. The top ten constitute 3.5% to 4% of the sample.

The V end loses 5 bases and the J end loses 0 bases, and a stretch of 17 bases separates them. In the germline V gene, CDR1 corresponds to SGHVS and CDR2 to FQNEAQ. The CDR3 goes from the cysteine to the phenylalanine over 17 residues. The entry retains the CDR3 DNA only, 51 bases that are in frame from base 1. The entry originates in a study of PD-1 blockade in classical Hodgkin lymphoma (dated by TCRdb to the early 2020s). For the study in its entirety: Nivolumab dosing was 3 mg/kg intravenously every 2 weeks, continuing until either disease progression or unacceptable toxicity. To define a peripheral blood immune signature of response to PD-1 blockade in classical Hodgkin lymphoma, the study combined TCR beta sequencing with CyTOF.

In the paper's terms, the time point label means: cycle 4 day 1 (C4D1), after more than five weeks of nivolumab. All trial patients had relapsed after autologous stem cell transplantation, with cohorts A, B and C differing in prior brentuximab vedotin exposure. The trial cohort was composed of 56 patients with relapsed/refractory classical Hodgkin lymphoma, for whom complete response, partial response or progressive disease was recorded as best overall response. Single-agent nivolumab was administered to trial patients in the multi-cohort phase II CheckMate 205 trial. An independent review committee assessed best overall response using the 2007 International Working Group response criteria. Trial PBMCs were collected immediately before nivolumab initiation (C1D1) and during therapy at cycle 2 day 1 and cycle 4 day 1. After peripheral blood was drawn into 8 mL Vacutainer Cell Preparation Tubes, PBMCs were isolated by centrifugation and then cryopreserved.

The investigation overall reported the following: Diversity was lower in patients who began nivolumab less than 1 year after ASCT, so these patients were left out of later analyses to avoid confounding by immune reconstitution. Baseline TCR diversity was reported to be lower in newly diagnosed patients than in healthy donors, and even lower in relapsed/refractory patients. A significant rise by C4D1 was seen in CD4+ but not CD8+ TCR diversity (p=0.0027 vs p=0.16), with the rise being most apparent in complete responders (p=0.02). The study was restricted to a single clinical trial cohort, and the causes of repertoire differences, possibly disease activity or prior therapy, were left undefined. Baseline diversity similar to that of newly diagnosed patients was observed in trial patients achieving complete response, whereas significantly lower diversity was observed in partial responders and progressors.

The sequence joins TRBV7-8 to TRBJ1-5; no D gene can be assigned with confidence. The sequencing here drew on peripheral blood mononuclear cells (PBMCs), taken before the fourth cycle of nivolumab. The origin of this receptor is a human donor with classical Hodgkin lymphoma. The DNA sequence follows: TGTGCCAGCAGCCCCCGGGCAGCGGAGGATAGCAATCAGCCCCAGCATTTT. This codes for CASSPRAAEDSNQPQHF.